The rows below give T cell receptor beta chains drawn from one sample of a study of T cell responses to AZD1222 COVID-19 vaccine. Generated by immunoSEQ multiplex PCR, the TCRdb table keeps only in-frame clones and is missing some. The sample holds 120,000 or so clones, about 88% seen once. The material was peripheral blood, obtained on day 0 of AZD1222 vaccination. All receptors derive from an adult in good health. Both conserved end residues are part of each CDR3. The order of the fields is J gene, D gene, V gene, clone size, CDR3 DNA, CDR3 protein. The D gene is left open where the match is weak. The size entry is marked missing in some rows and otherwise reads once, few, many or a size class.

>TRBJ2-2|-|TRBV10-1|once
TGCGCCAGCAGCTCAGGGGCCGGGGAGCTGTTTTTT
CASSSGAGELFF
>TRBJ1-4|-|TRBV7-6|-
TGTGCCAGCAGCTCCCAGGGTGGGGCCTATGAAAAACTGTTTTTT
CASSSQGGAYEKLFF
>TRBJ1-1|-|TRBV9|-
TGTGCCAGCAGCGTAGAAGTGAACACTGAAGCTTTCTTT
CASSVEVNTEAFF
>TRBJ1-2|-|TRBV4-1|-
TGCGCCAGCAGCCAAGACGCGGGCGACTATGGCTACACCTTC
CASSQDAGDYGYTF
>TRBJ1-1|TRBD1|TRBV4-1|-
TGCGCCAGCAGCCAATTACAGGGGGCTGAAGCTTTCTTT
CASSQLQGAEAFF
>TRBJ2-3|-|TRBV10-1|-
TGCGCCAGCAGTCCCCGCGGGGAGGGGGCAGATACGCAGTATTTT
CASSPRGEGADTQYF
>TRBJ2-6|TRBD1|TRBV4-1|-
TGCGCCAGCAGCCAAGATAGGGGGCCCGGGGCCAACGTCCTGACTTTC
CASSQDRGPGANVLTF
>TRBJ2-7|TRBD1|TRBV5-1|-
TGCGCCAGCAGCACTGGGACAGGAATATCCTACGAGCAGTACTTC
CASSTGTGISYEQYF
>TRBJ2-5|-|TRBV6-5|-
TGTGCCAGCAGTTACTTTACAGGTCAAGAGACCCAGTACTTC
CASSYFTGQETQYF
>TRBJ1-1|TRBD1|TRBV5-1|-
TGCGCCAGCAGCTTGGTGGTCACACAGGGGGCGAAAGCTTTCTTT
CASSLVVTQGAKAFF
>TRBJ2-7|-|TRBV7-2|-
TGTGCCAGCAGCTTATCATGGACGGGCTACGAGCAGTACTTC
CASSLSWTGYEQYF
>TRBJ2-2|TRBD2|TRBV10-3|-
TGTGCCATCAGTGGGACTAGCGGGAGGGCGGCCGGGGAGCTGTTTTTT
CAISGTSGRAAGELFF
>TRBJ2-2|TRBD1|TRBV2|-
TGTGCCAGGACCGGGACAGCAAACACCGGGGAGCTGTTTTTT
CARTGTANTGELFF
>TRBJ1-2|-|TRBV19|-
TGTGCCAGTAGTATCCCTGGGATCTCAAAATATTCACTGGGCTACACCTTC
CASSIPGISKYSLGYTF
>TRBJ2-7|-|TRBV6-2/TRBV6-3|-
TGTGCCAGCAGTCGCCCCGGGGGGCGGGACGTCTACGAGCAGTACTTC
CASSRPGGRDVYEQYF
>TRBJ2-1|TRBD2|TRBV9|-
TGTGCCAGCAGCTCTAGCGGGAGAGGCGATGAGCAGTTCTTC
CASSSSGRGDEQFF
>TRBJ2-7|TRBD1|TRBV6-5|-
TGTGCCAGCAGACGGGACAGGCTGAGCGAGCAGTACTTC
CASRRDRLSEQYF
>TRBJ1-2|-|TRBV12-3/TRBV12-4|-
TGTGCCAGCAGTTACCCGGGCAGAGGCTACACCTTC
CASSYPGRGYTF
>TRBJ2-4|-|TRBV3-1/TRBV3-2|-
TGTGCCAGCAGCCAAGTTAGGGCTTCCAAAAACATTCAGTACTTC
CASSQVRASKNIQYF
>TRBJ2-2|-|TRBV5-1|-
TGCGCCAGCAGCCCGGATGCCGGGGAGCTGTTTTTT
CASSPDAGELFF
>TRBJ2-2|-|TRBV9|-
TGTGCCAGCAGGAGACAGATTACCGGGGAGCTGTTTTTT
CASRRQITGELFF
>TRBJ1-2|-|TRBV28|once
TGTGCCAGCAGTCACACCTATGGCTACACCTTC
CASSHTYGYTF
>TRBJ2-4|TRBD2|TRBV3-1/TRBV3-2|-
TGTGCCAGCAGCCAAGATCGTACTAGCGGGGTAAACATTCAGTACTTC
CASSQDRTSGVNIQYF
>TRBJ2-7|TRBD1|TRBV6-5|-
TGTGCCAGCAGTCTCCACCACAGGGGAACCTACGAGCAGTACTTC
CASSLHHRGTYEQYF
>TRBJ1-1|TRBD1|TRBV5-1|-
TGCGCCAGCAGGGCGGGACAGGGTCCGTTGGACACTGAAGCTTTCTTT
CASRAGQGPLDTEAFF
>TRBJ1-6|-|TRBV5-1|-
TGCGCCAGCAGCTTGGGACACGGAGGATCACCCCTCCACTTT
CASSLGHGGSPLHF
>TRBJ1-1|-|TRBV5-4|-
TGTGCCAGCAGCTTGAAGGGCCAGGAGAACACTGAAGCTTTCTTT
CASSLKGQENTEAFF
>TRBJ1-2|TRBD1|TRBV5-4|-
TGTGCCAGCAGCTTGGACCGAGGACAGGGCAATGGCTACACCTTC
CASSLDRGQGNGYTF
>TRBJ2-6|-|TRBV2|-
TGTGCCAGCAGTGAGATTGGGGCCAACGTCCTGACTTTC
CASSEIGANVLTF
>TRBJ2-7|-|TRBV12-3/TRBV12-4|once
TGTGCCAGCAGGCCTTTAACACGGGACGAGCAGTACTTC
CASRPLTRDEQYF
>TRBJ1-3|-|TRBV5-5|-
TGTGCCAGCAGCCCGGACCGTGCTCTGGGAAACACCATATATTTT
CASSPDRALGNTIYF
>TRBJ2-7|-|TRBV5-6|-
TGTGCCAGCAGCTTGGGCTACGGATCGAGCGAGCAGTACTTC
CASSLGYGSSEQYF
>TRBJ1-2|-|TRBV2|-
TGTGCCAGCAGTGAAGCCCCCGGAACTCTACGTGGCTACACCTTC
CASSEAPGTLRGYTF
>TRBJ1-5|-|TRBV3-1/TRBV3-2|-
TGTGCCAGCAGCCAAGACGGCCCCTTCGTGGGTCAGCCCCAGCATTTT
CASSQDGPFVGQPQHF
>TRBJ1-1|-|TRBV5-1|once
TGCGCCAGCAGCTTATTAACAGGCGTTGAAGCTTTCTTT
CASSLLTGVEAFF
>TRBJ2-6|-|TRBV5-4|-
TGTGCCATCGAGCGAAAATCTGGGGCCAACGTCCTGACTTTC
CAIERKSGANVLTF
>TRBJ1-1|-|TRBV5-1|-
TGCGCCAGCAGCTTGAGAAGGGCTACCGAAGCTTTCTTT
CASSLRRATEAFF
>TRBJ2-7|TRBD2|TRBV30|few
TGTGCCTGGACCCTAGCGGGACGCGAGCAGTACTTC
CAWTLAGREQYF
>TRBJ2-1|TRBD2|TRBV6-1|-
TGTGCCAGCAGCGAAGGACTAGCGGGCCTCTCCTACAATGAGCAGTTCTTC
CASSEGLAGLSYNEQFF
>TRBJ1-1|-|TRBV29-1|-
TGCAGCGTCATACAGGGAATAGCTGAAGCTTTCTTT
CSVIQGIAEAFF
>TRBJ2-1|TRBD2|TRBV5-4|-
TGTGCCAGCCGACTCTCGGGGGGGGAGCAGTTCTTC
CASRLSGGEQFF
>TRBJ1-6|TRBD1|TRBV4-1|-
TGCGCCAGCAGCCAAGATTTCAGGGGGCGTAATTCACCCCTCCACTTT
CASSQDFRGRNSPLHF
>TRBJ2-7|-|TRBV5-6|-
TGTGCCAGCATGCCGGAGGGGGGGACTACCAACTACGAGCAGTACTTC
CASMPEGGTTNYEQYF
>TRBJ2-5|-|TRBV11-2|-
TGTGCCAGCAGCTCTGGGATGGCAGCAAAAGAGACCCAGTACTTC
CASSSGMAAKETQYF
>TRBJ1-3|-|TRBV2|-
TGTGCCAGCAGTGAATTTCTCGGAAACACCATATATTTT
CASSEFLGNTIYF
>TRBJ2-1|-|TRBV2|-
TGTGCCAGCAGTGAATACGGGGGCGCCGGTAATGAGCAGTTCTTC
CASSEYGGAGNEQFF
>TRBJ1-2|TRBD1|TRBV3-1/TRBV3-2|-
TGTGCCAGCAGCCACGTACGGGGAGGGGGCCACTATGGCTACACCTTC
CASSHVRGGGHYGYTF
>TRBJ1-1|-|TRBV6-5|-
TGTGCCAGCAGTTCCGGGACACCTTCTTCCTTT
CASSSGTPSSF
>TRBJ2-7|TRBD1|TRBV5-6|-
TGTGCCAGCAGCTTGGGGACAGGGGGACCCTACGAGCAGTACTTC
CASSLGTGGPYEQYF
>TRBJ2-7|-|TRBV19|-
TGTGCCAGTAGTATAATGGCAGGGGAAGGGGGAACCGATTACGAGCAGTACTTC
CASSIMAGEGGTDYEQYF
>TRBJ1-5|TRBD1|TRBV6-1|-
TGTGCCAGCAGTGGGACGGGACAGGGGTTTATTGGCAATCAGCCCCAGCATTTT
CASSGTGQGFIGNQPQHF